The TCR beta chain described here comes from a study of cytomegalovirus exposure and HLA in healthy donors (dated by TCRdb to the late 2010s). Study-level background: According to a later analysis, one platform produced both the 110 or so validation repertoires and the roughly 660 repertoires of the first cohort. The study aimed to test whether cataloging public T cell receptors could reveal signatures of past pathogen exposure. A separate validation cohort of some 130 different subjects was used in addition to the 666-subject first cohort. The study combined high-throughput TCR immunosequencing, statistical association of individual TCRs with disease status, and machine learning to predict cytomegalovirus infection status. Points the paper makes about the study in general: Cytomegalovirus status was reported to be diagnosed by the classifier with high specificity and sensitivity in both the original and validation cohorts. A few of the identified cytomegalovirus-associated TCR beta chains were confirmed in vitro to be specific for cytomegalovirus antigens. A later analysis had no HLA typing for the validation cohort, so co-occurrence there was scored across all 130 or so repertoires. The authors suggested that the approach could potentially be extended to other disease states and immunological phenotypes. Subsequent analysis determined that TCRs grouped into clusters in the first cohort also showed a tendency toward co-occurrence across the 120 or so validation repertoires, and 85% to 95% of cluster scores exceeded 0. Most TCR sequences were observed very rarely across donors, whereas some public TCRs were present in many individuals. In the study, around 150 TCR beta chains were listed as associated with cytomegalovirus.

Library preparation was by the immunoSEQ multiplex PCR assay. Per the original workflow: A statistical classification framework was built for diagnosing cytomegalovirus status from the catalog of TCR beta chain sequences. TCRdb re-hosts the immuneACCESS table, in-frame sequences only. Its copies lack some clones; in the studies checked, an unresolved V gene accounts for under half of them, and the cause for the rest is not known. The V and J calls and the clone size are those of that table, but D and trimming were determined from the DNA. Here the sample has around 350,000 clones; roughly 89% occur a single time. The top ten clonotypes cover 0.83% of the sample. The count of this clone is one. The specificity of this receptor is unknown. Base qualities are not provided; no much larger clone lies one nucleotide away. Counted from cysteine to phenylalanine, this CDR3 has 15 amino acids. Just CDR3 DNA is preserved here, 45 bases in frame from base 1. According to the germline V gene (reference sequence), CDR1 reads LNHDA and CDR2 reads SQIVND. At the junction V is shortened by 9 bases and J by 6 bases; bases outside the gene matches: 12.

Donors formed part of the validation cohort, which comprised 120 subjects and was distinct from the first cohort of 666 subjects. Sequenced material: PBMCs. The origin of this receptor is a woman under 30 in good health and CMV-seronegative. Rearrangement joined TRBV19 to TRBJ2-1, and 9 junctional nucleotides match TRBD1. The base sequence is TGTGCCAGCGGACAGGGGCTTGGTGGGTTCAATGAGCAGTTCTTC. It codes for CASGQGLGGFNEQFF.